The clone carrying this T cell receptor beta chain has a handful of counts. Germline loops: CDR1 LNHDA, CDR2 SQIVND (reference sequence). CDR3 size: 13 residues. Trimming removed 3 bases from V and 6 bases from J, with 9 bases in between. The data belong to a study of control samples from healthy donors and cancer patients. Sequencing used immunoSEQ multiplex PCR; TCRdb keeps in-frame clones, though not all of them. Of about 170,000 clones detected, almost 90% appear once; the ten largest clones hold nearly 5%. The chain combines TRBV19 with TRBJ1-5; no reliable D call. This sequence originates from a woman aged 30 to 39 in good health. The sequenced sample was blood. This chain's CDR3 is CASSIFIGQPQHF. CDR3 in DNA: TGTGCCAGTAGTATTTTTATAGGTCAGCCCCAGCATTTT.